The 13 T cell receptor beta chains given below trace back to one sample, sequenced in a study of monozygotic twins with inflammatory bowel disease. TCRdb reprocessed the 5' RACE reads, keeping one entry per CDR3 protein, no DNA. The ten most abundant clones cover 12% of a sample with 110,000 or so distinct CDR3 sequences. The sample taken for sequencing was blood. The receptors were gathered from a human donor with ulcerative colitis or Crohn's disease, or a healthy co-twin of an affected twin (not recorded which).

The rearrangement joins TRBV6-5 to TRBJ1-4; as DNA is missing, the TRBD1 call by TCRdb cannot be tested. CDR1 and CDR2 from the germline V gene are MNHEY and SVGAGI. This CDR3 is built from 14 residues. CDR3 loop: CASSYRDRSEKLFF.

This chain connects TRBV11-1 to TRBJ2-1. The CDR3 runs to 18 residues. Germline V CDR1 and CDR2: SGHAT, FQDESV (reference sequence). CDR3 residues: CASSSDRLDDRSYNEQFF.

This CDR3 is CASSRRVQETQYF. The genes are TRBV4-3 and TRBJ2-5. Germline V gene lookup returns CDR1 LGHNA and CDR2 YSLEER. The CDR3 consists of 13 residues.

The gene calls are TRBV20-1 and TRBJ2-1; TCRdb picks TRBD1, but there is no DNA to check that call. CDR3 length equals 15 residues. Per the germline V gene, CDR1 is DFQATT and CDR2 is SNEGSKA (reference sequence). CDR3 protein: CSAARGVVSYNEQFF.

The gene calls are TRBV20-1 and TRBJ1-6; TCRdb's D gene call, TRBD1, goes unchecked for lack of DNA. The CDR3 length is 14 residues. Germline assignment: CDR1 DFQATT and CDR2 SNEGSKA (reference sequence). The CDR3 here is CSARLDGRDSPLHF.

The V gene is TRBV6-2 or TRBV6-3, the J gene TRBJ1-6; there is no DNA to check the TCRdb D call of TRBD1. Looked up from germline, CDR1 is MNHEY and CDR2 is SVGEGT. This CDR3 contains 12 residues. The CDR3 region is CASSWGNSPLHF.

This chain connects TRBV5-5 to TRBJ1-1; lacking DNA, the TRBD1 call made by TCRdb goes unchecked. Per germline, CDR1 SGHKS and CDR2 YYEKEE (reference sequence). CDR3 length: 15 residues. The CDR3 reads CASSLRTGKNTEAFF. Supplemented by reference TRBV5-5 and TRBJ1-1, the full variable domain reads DAGVTQSPTHLIKTRGQQVTLRCSPISGHKSVSWYQQVLGQGPQFIFQYYEKEERGRGNFPDRFSARQFPNYSSELNVNALLLGDSALYLCASSLRTGKNTEAFFGQGTRLTVV.

V gene TRBV2 combines with J gene TRBJ2-7; as DNA is missing, the TRBD2 call by TCRdb cannot be tested. The CDR3 totals 15 residues. CDR1 and CDR2 from the germline V gene are SNHLY and FYNNEI. The CDR3 region is CASSPLTSGGVKQYF.

This clonotype registers medium-sized by frequency. The chain combines TRBV27 with TRBJ2-3; lacking DNA, the TRBD2 call made by TCRdb goes unchecked. Germline loops: CDR1 MNHEY, CDR2 SMNVEV (reference sequence). This CDR3 has 17 residues. The CDR3 is CASSSHPLAGWTDTQYF.

V gene TRBV19 combines with J gene TRBJ2-3; the TCRdb call, TRBD1, lacks DNA for checking. CDR3 length: 14 amino acids. CDR1 and CDR2 from the germline V gene are LNHDA and SQIVND (reference sequence). CDR3 sequence: CASSTQGGTDTQYF.

This chain connects TRBV3-1 to TRBJ2-5. Per the germline V gene, CDR1 is LGHDT and CDR2 is YNNKEL (reference sequence). This CDR3 has 16 amino acids. The CDR3 protein is CASSQELTETQETQYF.

The rearrangement links TRBV3-1 to TRBJ2-3; as DNA is missing, the TRBD2 call by TCRdb cannot be tested. This CDR3 region has 16 residues. Germline loops: CDR1 LGHDT, CDR2 YNNKEL (reference sequence). The CDR3 sequence is CASSSRAGASTDTQYF.

J is TRBJ2-7 and V is TRBV28; the D call from TCRdb, TRBD2, cannot be confirmed without DNA. Germline assignment: CDR1 MDHEN and CDR2 SYDVKM. CDR3 length equals 16 residues. CDR3 amino acids: CASSRWTSGRAREQYF.